A selection of T cell receptor beta chains follows, all from one sample in a study of shared clonotypes between healthy human individuals. Profiling relied on immunoSEQ multiplex PCR, and the TCRdb table lists in-frame clones only, not all of them. The sample shows 950,000 to 1,300,000 clones, around 74% of them seen only once. The sequenced material came from memory CD4+ T cells sorted from blood. The origin of the receptors is a man aged 18 to 30 in good health. CDR3s include the opening cysteine and the closing phenylalanine or tryptophan. A D gene is named only where the DNA matches it firmly. Size tells how often a clone was seen (once, few, many) or the class of an expanded clone, and some rows leave it out.

cdr3_aa,cdr3_nt,d_call,v_call,j_call,clone_size
CASSPNYGGAYGYTF,TGTGCCAGCTCACCAAACTATGGGGGGGCCTATGGCTACACCTTC,-,TRBV18,TRBJ1-2,-
CASSLLLVSYEQYF,TGTGCCAGCAGCTTATTGTTAGTTTCCTACGAGCAGTACTTC,-,TRBV11-2,TRBJ2-7,-
CARPAGTRAHRSSYEQYF,TGTGCCAGGCCCGCCGGGACTAGAGCCCACAGAAGCTCCTACGAGCAGTACTTC,TRBD2,TRBV6-4,TRBJ2-7,-
CASSLGLAGGAQNIQYF,TGTGCCAGCTCACTCGGACTAGCGGGAGGGGCTCAAAACATTCAGTACTTC,TRBD2,TRBV18,TRBJ2-4,-
CASSLKGLQGVKPQHF,TGCGCCAGCAGCCTTAAGGGCCTACAGGGGGTGAAGCCCCAGCATTTT,TRBD1,TRBV4-1,TRBJ1-5,-
CASSVSSANYGYTF,TGTGCCAGCAGCGTAAGCAGCGCTAACTATGGCTACACCTTC,-,TRBV9,TRBJ1-2,-
CASSLQGFPSYEQYF,TGTGCCAGCAGCCTTCAGGGGTTTCCCTCCTACGAGCAGTACTTC,-,TRBV7-2,TRBJ2-7,-
CASRRDYGYTF,TGTGCCAGCAGGAGGGACTATGGCTACACCTTC,-,TRBV6-5,TRBJ1-2,-
CASRENNSPLHF,TGTGCCAGCAGGGAGAATAATTCACCCCTCCACTTT,-,TRBV14,TRBJ1-6,-
CASSLRREDTQYF,TGTGCCAGCAGCTTGCGCAGGGAGGATACGCAGTATTTT,-,TRBV5-6,TRBJ2-3,-
CASSKSQGNTEAFF,TGTGCCAGCAGCAAGTCACAGGGGAACACTGAAGCTTTCTTT,-,TRBV5-4,TRBJ1-1,-
CASSLSNLWQETQYF,TGTGCCAGCAGCTTGAGCAACTTGTGGCAAGAGACCCAGTACTTC,-,TRBV7-9,TRBJ2-5,-
CAWNRMNSNQPQHF,TGTGCCTGGAACAGGATGAATAGCAATCAGCCCCAGCATTTT,-,TRBV30,TRBJ1-5,-
CASSRMPGVNGYGYTF,TGTGCCAGCAGCCGAATGCCCGGGGTAAACGGCTATGGCTACACCTTC,-,TRBV7-2,TRBJ1-2,-
CASSPDSNQPQHF,TGTGCCAGCTCACCGGACAGCAATCAGCCCCAGCATTTT,-,TRBV18,TRBJ1-5,-
CASSSGSGANVLTF,TGTGCCAGCAGTTCAGGCTCTGGGGCCAACGTCCTGACTTTC,-,TRBV11-2,TRBJ2-6,-
CASSPAGGPGNTIYF,TGTGCCAGCTCACCAGCAGGGGGGCCTGGAAACACCATATATTTT,TRBD1,TRBV18,TRBJ1-3,once
CASSYRQGTYEQYF,TGTGCCAGCAGCTACAGACAGGGTACCTACGAGCAGTACTTC,TRBD1,TRBV7-2,TRBJ2-7,once
CAISESLDEQFF,TGTGCCATCAGCGAATCCCTGGATGAGCAGTTCTTC,-,TRBV10-3,TRBJ2-1,-
CASSNVGEQYF,TGTGCCAGCAGCAATGTGGGGGAGCAGTACTTC,-,TRBV21-1,TRBJ2-7,-
CASSRPGADSPLHF,TGCGCCAGCAGCCGCCCAGGGGCGGATTCACCCCTCCACTTT,-,TRBV5-1,TRBJ1-6,-
CASSEGLSSNQPQHF,TGTGCCAGCAGCGAGGGACTGAGTAGCAATCAGCCCCAGCATTTT,-,TRBV7-2,TRBJ1-5,-
CASTYERGPYEQYF,TGTGCCAGCACTTACGAAAGGGGCCCCTACGAGCAGTACTTC,-,TRBV6-6,TRBJ2-7,-
CASSLTGGTDTQYF,TGTGCCAGCAGCTTAACAGGAGGGACAGATACGCAGTATTTT,-,TRBV7-3,TRBJ2-3,-
CASSQDPRDTEAFF,TGTGCCAGCAGCCAGGACCCGCGAGACACTGAAGCTTTCTTT,-,TRBV5-6,TRBJ1-1,-
CASSPISGGGYNEQFF,TGTGCCAGCAGCCCCATTAGCGGGGGGGGATACAATGAGCAGTTCTTC,TRBD2,TRBV9,TRBJ2-1,-
CASSDGLAHYNEQFF,TGTGCCAGCAGTGACGGGCTAGCGCACTACAATGAGCAGTTCTTC,-,TRBV6-4,TRBJ2-1,-
CAISLTIGKETQYF,TGTGCCATCAGCTTGACTATCGGGAAGGAGACCCAGTACTTC,-,TRBV10-3,TRBJ2-5,-
CSAGRFAEAFF,TGCAGCGCCGGGAGGTTCGCTGAAGCTTTCTTT,-,TRBV29-1,TRBJ1-1,-
CASSKTADTQYF,TGTGCCAGCAGTAAGACAGCAGATACGCAGTATTTT,-,TRBV2,TRBJ2-3,-
CASSQTSEKLFF,TGTGCCAGTAGCCAAACAAGTGAAAAACTGTTTTTT,-,TRBV19,TRBJ1-4,-
CASSQTWDRTYEQYF,TGCGCCAGCAGCCAAACCTGGGACAGAACCTACGAGCAGTACTTC,TRBD1,TRBV4-3,TRBJ2-7,-
CASSLGGGFTDTQYF,TGTGCCAGCAGCTTAGGGGGCGGTTTCACAGATACGCAGTATTTT,-,TRBV7-9,TRBJ2-3,few
CASRSGTGGYYGYTF,TGTGCCAGCAGGTCCGGGACAGGGGGCTACTATGGCTACACCTTC,TRBD1,TRBV6-5,TRBJ1-2,-
CASSFRGRGGYTF,TGTGCCAGCAGTTTCAGGGGGCGGGGAGGCTACACCTTC,TRBD1,TRBV27,TRBJ1-2,-